This T cell receptor (beta chain) was identified during a study of cytomegalovirus exposure and HLA in healthy donors. The length of the CDR3 is 15 residues. CDR1 and CDR2 from the germline V gene are SGHDT and YYEEEE. PCR employed 60 Vbeta and 13 Jbeta primers. The method was immunoSEQ multiplex PCR; TCRdb's version includes in-frame clones alone and lacks a portion of them. The table lists roughly 180,000 clones, more than 65% of them singletons. With regard to this clone: A read error may produce the germline difference seen at one junction end.

The sequence came from a female donor in good health and CMV-seronegative. The sample consisted of PBMCs. This sequence joins TRBV5-6 and TRBJ2-5; a weak D match, TRBD1 (6 bases). The CDR3 loop is CASSRQEGLQEAQYF. CDR3 bases: TGTGCCAGCAGCAGACAGGAAGGGTTGCAAGAGGCCCAGTACTTC.